This T cell receptor (beta chain) was profiled in a study of Ad26.COV2.S vaccination and SARS-CoV-2 variants. Study-level information: Donor allocation was to the COV1001 Ad26.COV2.S trial arm.

The CDR3 loop spans 15 amino acids. The ends were cut back, 2 bases at V and 0 bases at J, with 7 bases in the middle. CDR1 MNHEY and CDR2 SVGAGI come from the germline V gene. Noted treatment: 15 to 20 received Ad26.COV2.S at low or high dose, single or two shots; roughly 5 received placebo; per-sample allocation not given. Sampling was performed 63 days after the first vaccine or placebo injection. Generated by immunoSEQ multiplex PCR, the TCRdb table keeps only in-frame clones and is missing some. This sample has around 300,000 clones, with around 89% found just once. The TCR was taken from a person between 18 and 59 years old who received the Ad26.COV2.S COVID-19 vaccine or a placebo. Sequencing was performed on peripheral blood, taken in a trial of Ad26.COV2.S vaccine versus placebo. The V and J genes are TRBV6-5 and TRBJ1-4; D gene unclear. The CDR3 DNA reads TGTGCCAGCAGTTACGGCCAGGCAACTAATGAAAAACTGTTTTTT. Translating gives CASSYGQATNEKLFF.